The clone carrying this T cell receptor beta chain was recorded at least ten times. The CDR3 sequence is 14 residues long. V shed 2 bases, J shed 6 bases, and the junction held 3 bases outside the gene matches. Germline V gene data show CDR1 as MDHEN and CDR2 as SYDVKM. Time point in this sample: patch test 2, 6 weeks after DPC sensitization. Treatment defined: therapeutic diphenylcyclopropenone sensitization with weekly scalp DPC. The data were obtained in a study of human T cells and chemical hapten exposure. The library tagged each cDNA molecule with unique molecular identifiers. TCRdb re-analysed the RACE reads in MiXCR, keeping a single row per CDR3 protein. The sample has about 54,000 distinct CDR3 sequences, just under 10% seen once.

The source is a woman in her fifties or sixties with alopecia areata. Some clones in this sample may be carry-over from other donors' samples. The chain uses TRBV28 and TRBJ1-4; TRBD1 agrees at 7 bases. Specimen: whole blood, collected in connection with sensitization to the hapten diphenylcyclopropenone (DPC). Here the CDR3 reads CASSLGGGDEKLFF. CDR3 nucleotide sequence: TGTGCCAGCAGTTTAGGAGGGGGCGATGAAAAACTGTTTTTT.